This TCR beta chain is from a study of blood T cell repertoires in COVID-19. Looking at the study overall: COVID-19 samples from acute and convalescent phases originated in the United States, Italy and Spain.

Assay used: immunoSEQ multiplex PCR; TCRdb lists only in-frame clones, some missing. The table has some 110,000 clones, roughly 86% seen once; the top ten hold 3.5% to 4.5%. The sequence came from a man aged 40-49 years with acute or convalescent COVID-19. Sequenced sample: peripheral blood.

CDR3 nucleotide sequence: TGTGCCAGCACCCACTCGGGGGGGTTTGGCACTGAAGCTTTCTTT. It encodes CASTHSGGFGTEAFF. The chain recombines TRBV27 with TRBJ1-1, with TRBD1 as a possible D gene (5 bases). The germline V gene has CDR1 MNHEY and CDR2 SMNVEV (reference sequence). Deletions cut 7 bases from V and 4 bases from J, with 19 bases between. This CDR3 has 15 amino acids.